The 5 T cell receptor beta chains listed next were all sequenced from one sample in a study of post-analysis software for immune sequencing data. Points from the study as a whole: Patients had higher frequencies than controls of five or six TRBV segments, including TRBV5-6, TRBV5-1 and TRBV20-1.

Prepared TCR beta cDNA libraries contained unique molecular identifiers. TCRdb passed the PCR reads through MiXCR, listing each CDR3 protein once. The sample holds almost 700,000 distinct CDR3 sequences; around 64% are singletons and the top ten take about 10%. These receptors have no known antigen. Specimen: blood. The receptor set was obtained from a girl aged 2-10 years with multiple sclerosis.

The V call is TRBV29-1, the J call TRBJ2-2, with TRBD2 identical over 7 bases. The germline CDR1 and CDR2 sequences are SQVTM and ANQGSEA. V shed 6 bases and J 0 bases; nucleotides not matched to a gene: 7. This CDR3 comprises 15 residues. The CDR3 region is CSVGGRLANTGELFF. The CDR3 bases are TGCAGCGTAGGCGGGAGATTAGCGAACACCGGGGAGCTGTTTTTT.

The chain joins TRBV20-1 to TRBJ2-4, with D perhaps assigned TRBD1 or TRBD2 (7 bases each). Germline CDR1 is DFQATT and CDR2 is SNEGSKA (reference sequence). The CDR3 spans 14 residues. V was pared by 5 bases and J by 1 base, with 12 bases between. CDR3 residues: CSAPQGGAKNIQYF. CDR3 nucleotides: TGCAGTGCTCCTCAGGGGGGGGCCAAAAACATTCAGTACTTC.

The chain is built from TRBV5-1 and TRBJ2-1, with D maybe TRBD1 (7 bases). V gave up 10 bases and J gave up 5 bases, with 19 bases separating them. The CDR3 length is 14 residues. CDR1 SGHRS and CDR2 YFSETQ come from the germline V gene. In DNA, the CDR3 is TGCGCCTCCCTCCAGGGGGGACCCGACAATGAGCAGTTCTTC. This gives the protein CASLQGGPDNEQFF. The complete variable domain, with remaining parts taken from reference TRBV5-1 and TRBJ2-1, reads KAGVTQTPRYLIKTRGQQVTLSCSPISGHRSVSWYQQTPGQGLQFLFEYFSETQRNKGNFPGRFSGRQFSNSRSEMNVSTLELGDSALYLCASLQGGPDNEQFFGPGTRLTVL.

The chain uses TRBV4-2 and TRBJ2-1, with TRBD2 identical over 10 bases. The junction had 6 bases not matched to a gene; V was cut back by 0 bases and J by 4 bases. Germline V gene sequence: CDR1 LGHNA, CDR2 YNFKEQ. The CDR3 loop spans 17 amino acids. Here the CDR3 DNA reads TGTGCCAGCAGCCAAGAAAGCGGGAGGGCCAATTACAATGAGCAGTTCTTC. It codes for CASSQESGRANYNEQFF.

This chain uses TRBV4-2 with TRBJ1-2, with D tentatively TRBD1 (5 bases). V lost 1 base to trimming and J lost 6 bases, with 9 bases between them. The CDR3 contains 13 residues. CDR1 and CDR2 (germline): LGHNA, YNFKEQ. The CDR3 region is CASSQVQGDGYTF. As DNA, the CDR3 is TGTGCCAGCAGCCAAGTCCAGGGAGATGGCTACACCTTC.